A selection of T cell receptor beta chains follows, all from one sample in a study of T cell repertoires in cytomegalovirus infection. TCRdb re-called the reads with MiXCR, one entry per CDR3 protein. Of hundreds of thousands of distinct CDR3 sequences listed, about 42% were seen once; the top ten hold 43%. The antigens these receptors bind are not known. This specimen consisted of cultured PBMCs, obtained from culture after CMV antigen stimulation. Receptor source: a human donor in good health (CMV status not recorded). Some clones in this sample may be carry-over from other donors' samples. Both conserved end residues are part of each CDR3. Each record gives: J gene, D gene, clone size, V gene, CDR3 protein, CDR3 DNA. The D gene is left open where the match is weak. Expanded clones get a size class; other rows say once, few or many, or leave the size out.

>TRBJ1-5|NA|NA|TRBV7-8
CASSPTLLRQPQHF
TGTGCCAGCAGCCCAACCCTGCTACGTCAGCCCCAGCATTTT
>TRBJ2-5|NA|NA|TRBV6-6
CASSLETNQETQYF
TGTGCCAGCAGTTTAGAAACTAACCAAGAGACCCAGTACTTC
>TRBJ1-4|NA|NA|TRBV7-8
CASRAGGGYNEKLFF
TGTGCCAGCAGAGCGGGGGGCGGTTATAATGAAAAACTGTTTTTT
>TRBJ2-1|TRBD2|NA|TRBV12-3/TRBV12-4
CASSSTSGGAYEQFF
TGTGCCAGCAGTTCAACTAGCGGGGGGGCGTATGAGCAGTTCTTC
>TRBJ2-5|NA|NA|TRBV12-3/TRBV12-4
CASSHRQTQYF
TGTGCCAGCAGCCACCGTCAGACCCAGTACTTC
>TRBJ1-1|TRBD1|few|TRBV12-3/TRBV12-4
CASGLPTGRGEAFF
TGTGCCAGCGGCCTCCCGACAGGGCGTGGAGAAGCTTTCTTT
>TRBJ1-2|TRBD1|NA|TRBV11-2
CASGQEDYGYTF
TGTGCCAGCGGACAGGAGGACTATGGCTACACCTTC
>TRBJ2-3|TRBD1|NA|TRBV5-1
CASVNRDSRTDTQYF
TGCGCCAGCGTGAACCGGGACAGCCGCACAGATACGCAGTATTTT
>TRBJ2-3|NA|NA|TRBV19
CASSRPRGSNTDTQYF
TGTGCCAGTAGTAGGCCCCGTGGGTCCAACACAGATACGCAGTATTTT
>TRBJ1-6|NA|once|TRBV27
CASSSRTVDSPLHF
TGTGCCAGCAGTTCACGGACAGTTGATTCACCCCTCCACTTT